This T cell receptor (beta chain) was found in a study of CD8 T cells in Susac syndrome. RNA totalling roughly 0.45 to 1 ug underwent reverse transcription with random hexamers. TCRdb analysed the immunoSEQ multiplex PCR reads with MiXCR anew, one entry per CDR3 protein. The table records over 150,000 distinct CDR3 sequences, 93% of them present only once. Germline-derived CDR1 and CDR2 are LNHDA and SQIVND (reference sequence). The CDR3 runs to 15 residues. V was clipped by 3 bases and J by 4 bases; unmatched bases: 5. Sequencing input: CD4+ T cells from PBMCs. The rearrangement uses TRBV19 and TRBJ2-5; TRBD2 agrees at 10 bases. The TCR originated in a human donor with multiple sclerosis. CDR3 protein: CASSIGQRGGETQYF. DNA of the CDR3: TGTGCCAGTAGTATCGGCCAGCGGGGGGGAGAGACCCAGTACTTC.